This T cell receptor beta chain originates from a study of blood T cell repertoires in COVID-19. About the study: Acute-phase and convalescent COVID-19 samples originated in the United States, Italy and Spain. T cells, B-cell-depleted T cells, or PBMCs supplied cDNA or gDNA.

The CDR3 has 15 residues. V was trimmed by 2 bases and J by 4 bases, leaving 14 bases between them. In germline, CDR1 is MNHEY, CDR2 SVGAGI. Source study methods: Quantification of nucleated cells was approximated via reference gene primer amplification. Libraries were prepared by immunoSEQ multiplex PCR; TCRdb keeps only in-frame clonotypes and omits some of them. That table gives V, J and clone size, and the DNA gave D and trimming. In the table there are about 90,000 clones, about 90% of which are singletons. Sequencing was performed on peripheral blood. The sequence was obtained from a human donor with active COVID-19. The donor label of this sample is uncertain. The chain carries TRBV6-5 and TRBJ1-2; the D gene is possibly TRBD1 (6 bases). DNA for the CDR3: TGTGCCAGCAGTTACCAAAGACAGGTGGGCTATGGCTACACCTTC. This sequence encodes CASSYQRQVGYGYTF.